This T cell receptor beta chain was sequenced for a study of control samples from healthy donors and cancer patients. Assay used: immunoSEQ multiplex PCR; TCRdb lists only in-frame clones, some missing. The profile shows 120,000 or so clones, 92% of them singletons. Trimming removed 1 base at V and 6 bases at J, with 12 bases between. This CDR3 comprises 14 residues. From germline, CDR1 is MGHRA and CDR2 YSYEKL. This TCR derives from a man older than 75 with head and neck cancer. The specimen sequenced was PBMCs. The gene calls are TRBV4-1 and TRBJ1-2; D remains ambiguous. CDR3 amino acids: CASSQALRLDGYTF. CDR3 sequence (DNA): TGCGCCAGCAGCCAAGCGCTTCGGCTCGATGGCTACACCTTC.